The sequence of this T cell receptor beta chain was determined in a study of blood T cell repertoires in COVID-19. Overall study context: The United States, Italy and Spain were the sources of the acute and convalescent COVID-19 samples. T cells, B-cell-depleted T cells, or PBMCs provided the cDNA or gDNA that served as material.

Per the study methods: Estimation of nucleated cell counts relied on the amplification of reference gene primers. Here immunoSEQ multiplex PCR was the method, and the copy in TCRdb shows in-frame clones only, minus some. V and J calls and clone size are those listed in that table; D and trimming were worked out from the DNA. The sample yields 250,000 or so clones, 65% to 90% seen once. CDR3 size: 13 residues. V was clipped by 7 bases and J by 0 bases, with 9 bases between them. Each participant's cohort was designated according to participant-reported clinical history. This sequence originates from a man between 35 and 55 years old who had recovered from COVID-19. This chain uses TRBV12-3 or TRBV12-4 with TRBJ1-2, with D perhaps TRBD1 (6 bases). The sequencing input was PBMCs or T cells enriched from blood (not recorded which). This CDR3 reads CASMDSANYGYTF. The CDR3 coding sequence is TGTGCCAGCATGGACAGCGCTAACTATGGCTACACCTTC.